The clone carrying this TCR beta chain occurred a few times. No antigen is known for it. This sample's RNA came from whole unsorted tissue. The normal lung tissue was taken more than 3 cm from the tumor edge. CDR3 size: 15 residues. V lost 1 base and J lost 9, with 21 bases in between. CDR1 GTSNPN and CDR2 SVGIG come from the germline V gene (reference sequence). The library came from three nested PCR rounds adapted from ARM-PCR protocols. TCRdb itself ran the multiplex PCR reads through MiXCR, one entry per CDR3 protein. This sample carries 90,000 to 100,000 distinct CDR3 sequences, 75% to 85% of them seen once, and the ten largest clones take more than 25%. The data are from a study of tumor and adjacent non-tumor tissue in lung cancer. Findings and caveats of the study: Tumor TCR diversity, when higher, was linked to shorter survival. TCR diversity was significantly greater in tumor than normal lung tissue. Tumor repertoires had a smaller top 100 clone share than normal lung.

Source material: distant non-tumor lung tissue. The clonotype was recovered from a man aged 55 to 69 with small cell lung cancer. The chain employs TRBV30 and TRBJ1-2; perhaps TRBD1 as D (5 bases). The DNA of the CDR3 is TGTGCCTGGAGTGCCGGGACTGGCCGGGGGTATAGCTACACCTTC. Amino acid sequence: CAWSAGTGRGYSYTF.